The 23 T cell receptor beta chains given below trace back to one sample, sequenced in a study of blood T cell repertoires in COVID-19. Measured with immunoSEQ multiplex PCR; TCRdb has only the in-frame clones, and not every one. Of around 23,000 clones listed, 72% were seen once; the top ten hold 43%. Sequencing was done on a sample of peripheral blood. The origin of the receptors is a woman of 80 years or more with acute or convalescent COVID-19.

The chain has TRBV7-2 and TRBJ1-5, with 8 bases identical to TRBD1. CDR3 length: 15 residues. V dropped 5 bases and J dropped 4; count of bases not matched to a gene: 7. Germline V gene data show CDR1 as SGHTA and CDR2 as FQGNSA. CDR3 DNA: TGTGCCAGCAGCCCGGACAGGGTTGGAAATCAGCCCCAGCATTTT. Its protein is CASSPDRVGNQPQHF.

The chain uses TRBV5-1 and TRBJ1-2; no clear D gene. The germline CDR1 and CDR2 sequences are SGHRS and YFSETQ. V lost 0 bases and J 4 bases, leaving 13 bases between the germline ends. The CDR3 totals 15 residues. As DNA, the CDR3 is TGCGCCAGCAGCTTGGGCGACAAGGCTGCCTATGGCTACACCTTC. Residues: CASSLGDKAAYGYTF.

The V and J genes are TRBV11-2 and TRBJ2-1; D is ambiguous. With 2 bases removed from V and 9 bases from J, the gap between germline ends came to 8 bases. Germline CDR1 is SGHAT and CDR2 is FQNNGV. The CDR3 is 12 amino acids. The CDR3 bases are TGTGCCAGCAGCTTATTGACGGGTGAGCAGTTCTTC. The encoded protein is CASSLLTGEQFF.

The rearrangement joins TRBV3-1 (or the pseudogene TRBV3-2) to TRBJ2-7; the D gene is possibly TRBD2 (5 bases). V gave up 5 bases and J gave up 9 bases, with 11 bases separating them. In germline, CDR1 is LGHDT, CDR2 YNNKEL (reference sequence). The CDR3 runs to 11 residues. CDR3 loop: CASSDYSGQYF. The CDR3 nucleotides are TGTGCCAGCAGCGACTACTCTGGGCAGTACTTC.

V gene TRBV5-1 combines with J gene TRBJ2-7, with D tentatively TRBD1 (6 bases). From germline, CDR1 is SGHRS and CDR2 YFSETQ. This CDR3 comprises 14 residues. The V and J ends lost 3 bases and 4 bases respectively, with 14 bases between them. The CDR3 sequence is CASSYTGNRYEQYF. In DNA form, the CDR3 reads TGCGCCAGCAGCTATACAGGGAATCGGTACGAGCAGTACTTC.

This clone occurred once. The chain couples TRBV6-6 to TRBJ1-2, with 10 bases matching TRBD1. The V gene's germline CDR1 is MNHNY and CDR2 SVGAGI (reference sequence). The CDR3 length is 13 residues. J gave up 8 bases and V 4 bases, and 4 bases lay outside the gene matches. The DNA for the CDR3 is TGTGCCAGCAGTTTAGGACAGGGGGGAGGCTACACCTTC. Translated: CASSLGQGGGYTF.

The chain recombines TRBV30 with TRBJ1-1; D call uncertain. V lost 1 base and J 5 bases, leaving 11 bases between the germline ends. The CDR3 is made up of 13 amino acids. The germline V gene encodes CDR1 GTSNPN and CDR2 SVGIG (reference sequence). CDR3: CAWSENSWTEAFF. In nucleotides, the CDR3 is TGTGCCTGGAGTGAGAACTCCTGGACTGAAGCTTTCTTT.

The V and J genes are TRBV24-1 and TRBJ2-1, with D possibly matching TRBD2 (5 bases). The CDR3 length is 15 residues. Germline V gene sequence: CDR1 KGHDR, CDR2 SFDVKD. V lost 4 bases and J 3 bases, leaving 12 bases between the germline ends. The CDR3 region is CATSDVVRGYNEQFF. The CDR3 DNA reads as TGTGCCACCAGTGACGTAGTCCGGGGCTACAATGAGCAGTTCTTC.

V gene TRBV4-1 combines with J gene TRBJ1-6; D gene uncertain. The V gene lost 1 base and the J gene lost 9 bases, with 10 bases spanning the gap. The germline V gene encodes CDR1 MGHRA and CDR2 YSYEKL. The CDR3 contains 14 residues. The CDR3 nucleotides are TGCGCCAGCAGCCAAGTATACGGTGGTTCACCCCTCCACTTT. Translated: CASSQVYGGSPLHF.

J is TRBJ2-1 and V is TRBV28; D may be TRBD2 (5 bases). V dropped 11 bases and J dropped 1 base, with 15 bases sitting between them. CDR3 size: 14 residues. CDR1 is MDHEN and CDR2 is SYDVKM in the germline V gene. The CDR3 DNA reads TGTGCCGGCCGCGGAACGGGGTCCTACAATGAGCAGTTCTTC. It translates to CAGRGTGSYNEQFF.

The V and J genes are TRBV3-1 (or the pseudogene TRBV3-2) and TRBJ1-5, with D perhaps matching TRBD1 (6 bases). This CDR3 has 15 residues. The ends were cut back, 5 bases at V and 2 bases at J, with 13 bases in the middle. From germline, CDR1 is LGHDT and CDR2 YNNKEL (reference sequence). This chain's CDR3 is CASSYGQRGNQPQHF. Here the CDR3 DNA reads TGTGCCAGCAGCTACGGACAGAGGGGCAATCAGCCCCAGCATTTT.

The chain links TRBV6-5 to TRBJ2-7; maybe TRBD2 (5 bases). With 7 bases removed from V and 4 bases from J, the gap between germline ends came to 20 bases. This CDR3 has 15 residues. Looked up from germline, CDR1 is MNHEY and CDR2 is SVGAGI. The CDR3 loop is CASTERPDRDYEQYF. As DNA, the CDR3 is TGTGCCAGCACCGAACGCCCCGATCGGGATTACGAGCAGTACTTC.

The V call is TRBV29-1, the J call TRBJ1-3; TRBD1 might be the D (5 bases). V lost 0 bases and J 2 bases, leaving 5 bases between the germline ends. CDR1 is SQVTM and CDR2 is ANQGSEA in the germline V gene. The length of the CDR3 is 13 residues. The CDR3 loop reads CSVEEQAGNTIYF. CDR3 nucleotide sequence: TGCAGCGTTGAAGAACAGGCTGGAAACACCATATATTTT.

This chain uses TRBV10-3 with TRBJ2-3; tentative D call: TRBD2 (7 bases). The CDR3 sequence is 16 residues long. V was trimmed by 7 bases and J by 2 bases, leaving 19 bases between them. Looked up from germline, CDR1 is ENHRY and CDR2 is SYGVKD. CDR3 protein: CAIKVGGAGYTDTQYF. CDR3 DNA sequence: TGTGCCATCAAAGTTGGGGGGGCCGGATACACAGATACGCAGTATTTT.

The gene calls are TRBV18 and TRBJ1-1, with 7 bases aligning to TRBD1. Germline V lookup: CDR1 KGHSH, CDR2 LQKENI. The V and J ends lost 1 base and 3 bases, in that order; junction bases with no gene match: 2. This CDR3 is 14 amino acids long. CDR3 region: CASSPLRGDTEAFF. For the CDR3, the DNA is TGTGCCAGCTCACCACTCAGGGGGGACACTGAAGCTTTCTTT. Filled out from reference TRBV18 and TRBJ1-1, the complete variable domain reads NAGVMQNPRHLVRRRGQEARLRCSPMKGHSHVYWYRQLPEEGLKFMVYLQKENIIDESGMPKERFSAEFPKEGPSILRIQQVVRGDSAAYFCASSPLRGDTEAFFGQGTRLTVV.

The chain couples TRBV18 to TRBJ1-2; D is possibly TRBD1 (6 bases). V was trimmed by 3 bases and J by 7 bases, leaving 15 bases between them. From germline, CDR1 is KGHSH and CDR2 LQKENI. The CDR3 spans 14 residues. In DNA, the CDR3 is TGTGCCAGCTCACCTCCCCCCCCCAGGGGTGGCTACACCTTC. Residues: CASSPPPPRGGYTF. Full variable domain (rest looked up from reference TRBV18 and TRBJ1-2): NAGVMQNPRHLVRRRGQEARLRCSPMKGHSHVYWYRQLPEEGLKFMVYLQKENIIDESGMPKERFSAEFPKEGPSILRIQQVVRGDSAAYFCASSPPPPRGGYTFGSGTRLTVV.

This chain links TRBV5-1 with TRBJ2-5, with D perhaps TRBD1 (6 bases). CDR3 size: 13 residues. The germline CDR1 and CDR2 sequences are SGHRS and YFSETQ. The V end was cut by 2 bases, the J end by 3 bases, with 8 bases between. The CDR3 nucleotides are TGCGCCAGCAGCTTCCAGGGGAAAGAGACCCAGTACTTC. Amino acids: CASSFQGKETQYF.

CDR3 amino acids: CASSYQGLPQHF. Here the CDR3 DNA reads TGTGCCAGCAGTTATCAGGGTTTGCCCCAGCATTTT. The chain employs TRBV6-2 or TRBV6-3 and TRBJ1-5; TRBD1 is a possible D gene (5 bases). From germline, CDR1 is MNHEY and CDR2 SVGEGT. The CDR3 is 12 residues long. V shed 3 bases and J shed 9 bases, with 9 bases lying between them.

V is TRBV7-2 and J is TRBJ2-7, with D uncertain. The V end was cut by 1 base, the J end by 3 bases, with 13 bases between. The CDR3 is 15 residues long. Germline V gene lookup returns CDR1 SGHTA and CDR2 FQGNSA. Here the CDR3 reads CASSLGLSVGYEQYF. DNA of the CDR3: TGTGCCAGCAGCTTAGGCCTATCGGTCGGCTACGAGCAGTACTTC.

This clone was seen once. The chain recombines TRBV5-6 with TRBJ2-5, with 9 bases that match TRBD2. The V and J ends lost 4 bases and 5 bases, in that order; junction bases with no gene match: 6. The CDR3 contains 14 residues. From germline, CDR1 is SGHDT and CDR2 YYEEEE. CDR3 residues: CASSPLAGKETQYF. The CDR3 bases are TGTGCCAGCAGCCCTCTAGCGGGGAAGGAGACCCAGTACTTC.

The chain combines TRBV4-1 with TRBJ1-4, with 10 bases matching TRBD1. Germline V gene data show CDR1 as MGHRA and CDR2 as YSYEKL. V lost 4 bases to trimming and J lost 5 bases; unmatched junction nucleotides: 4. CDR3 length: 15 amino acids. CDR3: CASSPPGQGNEKLFF. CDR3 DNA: TGCGCCAGCAGCCCACCGGGACAGGGGAATGAAAAACTGTTTTTT.

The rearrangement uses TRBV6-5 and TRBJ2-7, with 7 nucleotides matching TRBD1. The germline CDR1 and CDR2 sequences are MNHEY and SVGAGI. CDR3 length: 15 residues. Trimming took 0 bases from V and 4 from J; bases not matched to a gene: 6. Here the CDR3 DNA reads TGTGCCAGCAGTTACTCGGCAGGGGGAGATTACGAGCAGTACTTC. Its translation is CASSYSAGGDYEQYF.

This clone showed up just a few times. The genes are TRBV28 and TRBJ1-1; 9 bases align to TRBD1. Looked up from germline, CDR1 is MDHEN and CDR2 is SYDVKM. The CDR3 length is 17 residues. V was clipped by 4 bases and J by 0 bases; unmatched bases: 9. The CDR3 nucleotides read TGTGCCAGCAGTTCCAACAGGGGGCGCGGAATGAACACTGAAGCTTTCTTT. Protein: CASSSNRGRGMNTEAFF.